This passage covers 18 T cell receptor beta chains from one sample sequenced in a study of T cells in Graves' hyperthyroidism and ophthalmopathy. Using RNA transcripts as the source, TCR beta CDR3 regions were amplified. HTBI primers were the set used in a first-round RT-PCR of the TCR CDR3. In TCRdb, the multiplex PCR reads were re-called with MiXCR into one record per CDR3 protein. The data contain some 700,000 distinct CDR3 sequences, about 18% of them singletons. Material for sequencing was blood. These receptors originate from a man aged 50 to 59 with Graves' hyperthyroidism.

This clonotype was seen many times. This chain links TRBV28 with TRBJ2-1, with 8 bases that match TRBD1. J lost 6 bases, V lost 3 bases, and 13 bases had no gene match. CDR3 length: 17 amino acids. Germline CDR1 MDHEN, CDR2 SYDVKM. The CDR3 protein is CASSFLPQGGLSNEQFF. The CDR3 DNA is TGTGCCAGCAGTTTCCTTCCACAGGGGGGACTGAGCAATGAGCAGTTCTTC.

This clonotype was observed a handful of times. V usage is TRBV20-1 and J usage is TRBJ2-3; 7 positions agree with TRBD2. CDR1 and CDR2 from the germline V gene are DFQATT and SNEGSKA (reference sequence). CDR3 length equals 14 residues. With V trimmed by 0 bases and J by 6 bases, 6 bases remained unmatched. CDR3 protein: CSAREGGMADTQYF. In DNA, the CDR3 is TGCAGTGCTAGAGAGGGAGGGATGGCCGATACGCAGTATTTT.

The chain recombines TRBV2 with TRBJ2-2; D possibly corresponds to TRBD2 (5 bases). The germline V gene has CDR1 SNHLY and CDR2 FYNNEI. V was trimmed by 0 bases and J by 7 bases, leaving 9 bases between them. The CDR3 length is 14 residues. CDR3 bases: TGTGCCAGCAGTGAAGCGACGGGGTTCGGGGAGCTGTTTTTT. Protein: CASSEATGFGELFF.

This clonotype has a handful of counts. The chain has TRBV19 and TRBJ1-5; TRBD1 aligns across 9 bases. The junction had 3 bases not matched to a gene; V was cut back by 5 bases and J by 7 bases. CDR3 length: 13 residues. Per the germline V gene, CDR1 is LNHDA and CDR2 is SQIVND (reference sequence). The CDR3 DNA follows: TGTGCCAGTAGTGGACAGGGGATACAGCCCCAGCATTTT. Its protein product is CASSGQGIQPQHF.

This clonotype showed up many times. This chain connects TRBV10-2 to TRBJ2-5, with TRBD1 matching 12 bases. Germline assignment: CDR1 WSHSY and CDR2 SAAADI. This CDR3 has 15 amino acids. With 10 bases clipped from V and 5 bases from J, the junction kept 11 bases outside the gene matches. The CDR3 nucleotides are TGCGCCACCACCGGGACAGGGGGCCGTTCGGAGACCCAGTACTTC. This encodes CATTGTGGRSETQYF.

This clonotype was detected ten times or more. The chain is built from TRBV2 and TRBJ2-7; 7 bases are shared with TRBD1. Germline CDR1 reads SNHLY; CDR2 reads FYNNEI. The CDR3 contains 14 residues. Trimming cost V 4 bases and J 2 bases; bases outside gene matches: 5. CDR3: CASSAGQHPYEQYF. The CDR3 DNA is TGTGCCAGCAGTGCGGGACAGCACCCCTACGAGCAGTACTTC.

There are many counts of this clonotype. This rearrangement joins TRBV11-2 to TRBJ2-2, with D perhaps TRBD1 or TRBD2 (5 bases each). CDR3 length: 19 amino acids. Germline V lookup: CDR1 SGHAT, CDR2 FQNNGV. V lost 1 base and J lost 4, with 22 bases in between. In nucleotides, the CDR3 is TGTGCCAGCAGCTTAGTCCGGGACCGGATACCCCGTAGCACCGGGGAGCTGTTTTTT. It yields the protein CASSLVRDRIPRSTGELFF.

The rearrangement links TRBV14 to TRBJ2-7; D perhaps matches TRBD1 (8 bases). The CDR3 is made up of 15 amino acids. Germline CDR1 is SGHDN and CDR2 is FVKESK. V was pared by 4 bases and J by 5 bases, with 18 bases between. DNA for the CDR3: TGTGCCAGCAGCCCCCGGGGGGACAGGACCCACGAGCAGTACTTC. Translated: CASSPRGDRTHEQYF.

This clonotype was found a few times. The rearrangement uses TRBV30 and TRBJ1-3; the D is unclear. Trimming cost V 0 bases and J 4 bases, with 7 bases left between them. Germline V CDR1 and CDR2: GTSNPN, SVGIG (reference sequence). The CDR3 consists of 13 residues. DNA of the CDR3: TGTGCCTGGAGTGTAGGAACCGGAAACACCATATATTTT. Its protein is CAWSVGTGNTIYF. The full variable domain, with the rest looked up from reference TRBV30 and TRBJ1-3, is SQTIHQWPATLVQPVGSPLSLECTVEGTSNPNLYWYRQAAGRGLQLLFYSVGIGQISSEVPQNLSASRPQDRQFILSSKKLLLSDSGFYLCAWSVGTGNTIYFGEGSWLTVV.

The chain employs TRBV6-2 or TRBV6-3 and TRBJ2-1, with 8 bases matching TRBD2. The germline CDR1 and CDR2 sequences are MNHEY and SVGEGT. The CDR3 spans 14 residues. V lost 7 bases to trimming and J lost 8 bases; unmatched junction nucleotides: 10. The CDR3 DNA follows: TGTGCCAGCACAACCCCGGGACTAGGTTATGAGCAGTTCTTC. Its translation is CASTTPGLGYEQFF.

This clonotype has more than one count but fewer than ten. Compared with germline, one end of the junction differs, possibly owing to a read error. The rearrangement links TRBV7-9 to TRBJ2-2; tentative D call: TRBD2 (5 bases). The CDR3 length is 15 residues. CDR1 is SEHNR, CDR2 FQNEAQ, per germline (reference sequence). CDR3 amino acids: CASSFYRANTGELSF. The DNA for the CDR3 is TGTGCCAGCAGCTTCTACCGGGCGAACACCGGGGAGCTGTCTTTT.

This clonotype was observed at least ten times. This chain uses TRBV3-1 with TRBJ2-2; 9 bases map to TRBD1. The CDR3 extends over 14 amino acids. J lost 6 bases, V lost 6 bases, and 5 bases had no gene match. Germline CDR1 is LGHDT and CDR2 is YNNKEL (reference sequence). The DNA for the CDR3 is TGTGCCAGCAGTCACAGGGGGCGGCCCGGGGAGCTGTTTTTT. Translation: CASSHRGRPGELFF. The whole variable domain, remainder taken from reference TRBV3-1 and TRBJ2-2, is DTAVSQTPKYLVTQMGNDKSIKCEQNLGHDTMYWYKQDSKKFLKIMFSYNNKELIINETVPNRFSPKSPDKAHLNLHINSLELGDSAVYFCASSHRGRPGELFFGEGSRLTVL.

This clonotype was observed at least ten times. The chain has TRBV7-9 and TRBJ2-1; TRBD2 agrees at 13 bases. Germline CDR1 SEHNR, CDR2 FQNEAQ (reference sequence). The length of the CDR3 is 17 residues. Trimming cost V 0 bases and J 5 bases; bases outside gene matches: 4. This CDR3 reads CASSLAFGLAGDNEQFF. The CDR3, as DNA: TGTGCCAGCAGCTTAGCCTTCGGACTAGCGGGAGACAATGAGCAGTTCTTC.

This clonotype has only a few counts. The rearrangement uses TRBV5-1 and TRBJ2-2; TRBD1 agrees at 9 bases. The CDR3 has 15 amino acids. Germline V CDR1 and CDR2: SGHRS, YFSETQ. V shed 4 bases and J 3 bases; nucleotides not matched to a gene: 4. The CDR3 is CASSPGQGHTGELFF. In nucleotides, the CDR3 is TGCGCCAGCAGCCCGGGACAGGGCCACACCGGGGAGCTGTTTTTT.

With respect to this clonotype: A read error is possible here, since a much larger clone lies one base away. The rearrangement uses TRBV30 and TRBJ1-2; perhaps TRBD1 as D (6 bases). Germline CDR1 is GTSNPN and CDR2 is SVGIG (reference sequence). This CDR3 spans 13 amino acids. The ends were cut back, 5 bases at V and 2 bases at J, with 12 bases in the middle. The CDR3: CAWARGGNYGYTF. The CDR3 nucleotides read TGTGCCTGGGCAAGAGGGGGGAACTATGGCTACACCTTC.

At least ten counts were recorded for this clonotype. The chain is built from TRBV6-1 and TRBJ1-1; TRBD1 matches 8 bases. The CDR3 runs 12 residues. Germline V gene lookup returns CDR1 MNHNS and CDR2 SASEGT. V gave up 6 bases and J gave up 9 bases; unmatched junction bases: 6. The CDR3, as DNA: TGTGCCAGCAGATCCGGACAGGGCAAAGCTTTCTTT. This sequence encodes CASRSGQGKAFF.

The V call is TRBV6-1, the J call TRBJ1-5; D remains ambiguous. The CDR3 runs to 14 residues. CDR1 and CDR2 from the germline V gene are MNHNS and SASEGT. V shed 1 base and J shed 9 bases, with 13 bases lying between them. CDR3 protein: CASSEVPTSPPQHF. For the CDR3, the DNA is TGTGCCAGCAGTGAAGTCCCGACCTCCCCGCCCCAGCATTTT.

This clonotype turned up a few times. J is TRBJ2-1 and V is TRBV28; the match to TRBD1 covers 8 bases. CDR1 and CDR2 from the germline V gene are MDHEN and SYDVKM. The CDR3 runs to 16 residues. Unmatched junction bases numbered 10, after V lost 1 base and J lost 8 bases. The CDR3 DNA is TGTGCCAGCAGTTTATCTGGAGACAGGGGTACAGATGAGCAGTTCTTC. Protein: CASSLSGDRGTDEQFF. The whole variable domain, remainder taken from reference TRBV28 and TRBJ2-1, is DVKVTQSSRYLVKRTGEKVFLECVQDMDHENMFWYRQDPGLGLRLIYFSYDVKMKEKGDIPEGYSVSREKKERFSLILESASTNQTSMYLCASSLSGDRGTDEQFFGPGTRLTVL.